These T cell receptor beta chains were read from a single sample in a study of cytomegalovirus exposure and HLA in healthy donors. Libraries were prepared by immunoSEQ multiplex PCR; TCRdb keeps only in-frame clonotypes and omits some of them. There are 250,000 to 400,000 clones in the sample; around 90% occur only once, and 1% to 1.5% lies in the top ten. The sample consisted of PBMCs. Receptor source: a woman aged 25 to 39 in good health and CMV-seropositive. CDR3s include the opening cysteine and the closing phenylalanine or tryptophan. D genes are given only for firm matches. Size values are once, few and many counts, or a class for expanded clones, and some rows have none.

D gene: NA; V gene: TRBV6-5; J gene: TRBJ1-3; clone size: NA; CDR3 protein: CASSSRGTSGNTIYF; CDR3 DNA: TGTGCCAGCAGTTCCCGGGGGACGTCCGGAAACACCATATATTTT
D gene: NA; V gene: TRBV5-5; J gene: TRBJ2-7; clone size: NA; CDR3 protein: CASSIRDPQYF; CDR3 DNA: TGTGCCAGCAGCATCCGGGACCCGCAGTACTTC
D gene: NA; V gene: TRBV9; J gene: TRBJ1-6; clone size: few; CDR3 protein: CASSPRWTYNSPLHF; CDR3 DNA: TGTGCCAGCAGCCCCCGTTGGACCTATAATTCACCCCTCCACTTT
D gene: NA; V gene: TRBV29-1; J gene: TRBJ1-2; clone size: NA; CDR3 protein: CSVEDGQWVNYGYTF; CDR3 DNA: TGCAGCGTTGAAGATGGGCAGTGGGTTAACTATGGCTACACCTTC
D gene: TRBD2; V gene: TRBV6-5; J gene: TRBJ2-5; clone size: NA; CDR3 protein: CASSYVRGGIETQYF; CDR3 DNA: TGTGCCAGCAGTTATGTACGGGGGGGTATCGAGACCCAGTACTTC
D gene: TRBD1; V gene: TRBV9; J gene: TRBJ2-3; clone size: NA; CDR3 protein: CASSPQGAVGDTQYF; CDR3 DNA: TGTGCCAGCAGCCCACAGGGGGCTGTAGGAGATACGCAGTATTTT
D gene: NA; V gene: TRBV6-5; J gene: TRBJ2-5; clone size: NA; CDR3 protein: CASSYSAGLVETQYF; CDR3 DNA: TGTGCCAGCAGTTACTCGGCAGGGTTGGTAGAGACCCAGTACTTC
D gene: NA; V gene: TRBV18; J gene: TRBJ2-2; clone size: NA; CDR3 protein: CASSPDPGELFF; CDR3 DNA: TGTGCCAGCTCCCCCGACCCCGGGGAGCTGTTTTTT
D gene: NA; V gene: TRBV5-1; J gene: TRBJ1-1; clone size: NA; CDR3 protein: CASSGRQANTEAFF; CDR3 DNA: TGCGCCAGCAGCGGACGACAGGCAAACACTGAAGCTTTCTTT
D gene: TRBD1; V gene: TRBV18; J gene: TRBJ1-1; clone size: NA; CDR3 protein: CASSPDRVGAFF; CDR3 DNA: TGTGCCAGCTCACCCGACAGGGTCGGAGCTTTCTTT
D gene: TRBD1; V gene: TRBV2; J gene: TRBJ2-1; clone size: NA; CDR3 protein: CASTPPSGTGGLWEQFF; CDR3 DNA: TGTGCCAGCACCCCCCCCTCCGGGACAGGGGGTCTGTGGGAGCAGTTCTTC
D gene: TRBD1; V gene: TRBV13; J gene: TRBJ1-1; clone size: NA; CDR3 protein: CASSTPTGRNTEAFF; CDR3 DNA: TGTGCCAGCAGTACCCCGACAGGGAGGAACACTGAAGCTTTCTTT
D gene: TRBD1; V gene: TRBV27; J gene: TRBJ2-5; clone size: NA; CDR3 protein: CASSLSSRGQETQYF; CDR3 DNA: TGTGCCAGCAGTTTATCGTCCAGGGGGCAAGAGACCCAGTACTTC
D gene: NA; V gene: TRBV6-1; J gene: TRBJ1-5; clone size: NA; CDR3 protein: CASSEPPGGALDQPQHF; CDR3 DNA: TGTGCCAGCAGTGAACCTCCCGGGGGCGCGTTAGATCAGCCCCAGCATTTT
D gene: NA; V gene: TRBV4-2; J gene: TRBJ1-2; clone size: few; CDR3 protein: CASSQDASSGYGYTF; CDR3 DNA: TGTGCCAGCAGCCAAGACGCTTCGTCCGGCTATGGCTACACCTTC
D gene: NA; V gene: TRBV6-1; J gene: TRBJ1-1; clone size: NA; CDR3 protein: CASSVGTEQAFF; CDR3 DNA: TGTGCCAGCAGTGTGGGTACGGAACAAGCTTTCTTT
D gene: TRBD1; V gene: TRBV5-6; J gene: TRBJ1-6; clone size: NA; CDR3 protein: CASSTGTGGSPLHF; CDR3 DNA: TGTGCCAGCAGCACCGGGACAGGGGGATCACCCCTCCACTTT
D gene: TRBD1; V gene: TRBV6-5; J gene: TRBJ2-7; clone size: once; CDR3 protein: CASRLGQGAYEQYF; CDR3 DNA: TGTGCCAGCCGGCTGGGACAGGGAGCCTACGAGCAGTACTTC
D gene: TRBD1; V gene: TRBV9; J gene: TRBJ1-1; clone size: NA; CDR3 protein: CASSVGGTGNTEAFF; CDR3 DNA: TGTGCCAGCAGCGTAGGAGGGACAGGGAACACTGAAGCTTTCTTT
D gene: NA; V gene: TRBV19; J gene: TRBJ2-5; clone size: NA; CDR3 protein: CASSTVGGAVETQYF; CDR3 DNA: TGTGCCAGTAGTACCGTTGGGGGGGCGGTGGAGACCCAGTACTTC
D gene: TRBD2; V gene: TRBV4-1; J gene: TRBJ2-3; clone size: NA; CDR3 protein: CASSQILAESTDTQYF; CDR3 DNA: TGCGCCAGCAGCCAAATACTAGCGGAAAGCACAGATACGCAGTATTTT
D gene: TRBD2; V gene: TRBV4-1; J gene: TRBJ2-7; clone size: few; CDR3 protein: CASSQADLLAGGYEQYF; CDR3 DNA: TGCGCCAGCAGCCAAGCCGACCTTCTAGCGGGGGGTTACGAGCAGTACTTC
D gene: TRBD2; V gene: TRBV9; J gene: TRBJ2-7; clone size: once; CDR3 protein: CASSLLREAHEQYF; CDR3 DNA: TGTGCCAGCAGCCTTTTGCGGGAGGCCCACGAGCAGTACTTC
D gene: NA; V gene: TRBV5-4; J gene: TRBJ1-1; clone size: NA; CDR3 protein: CASSRNGPTEAFF; CDR3 DNA: TGTGCCAGCAGCCGCAACGGCCCCACTGAAGCTTTCTTT
D gene: NA; V gene: TRBV2; J gene: TRBJ2-7; clone size: NA; CDR3 protein: CASSTWETYEQYF; CDR3 DNA: TGTGCCAGCTCAACGTGGGAGACCTACGAGCAGTACTTC
D gene: NA; V gene: TRBV7-2; J gene: TRBJ1-4; clone size: NA; CDR3 protein: CASSLEAWFGGGSEKLFF; CDR3 DNA: TGTGCCAGCAGCTTAGAAGCTTGGTTTGGTGGGGGAAGCGAAAAACTGTTTTTT
D gene: TRBD2; V gene: TRBV5-1; J gene: TRBJ2-5; clone size: NA; CDR3 protein: CASSLRGGAGETQYF; CDR3 DNA: TGCGCCAGCAGCTTGAGGGGAGGGGCGGGAGAGACCCAGTACTTC
D gene: NA; V gene: TRBV14; J gene: TRBJ1-5; clone size: NA; CDR3 protein: CASSVGGAGQPQHF; CDR3 DNA: TGTGCCAGCAGCGTCGGGGGGGCAGGTCAGCCCCAGCATTTT
D gene: TRBD1; V gene: TRBV5-1; J gene: TRBJ2-1; clone size: NA; CDR3 protein: CASSLDRGRGNEQFF; CDR3 DNA: TGCGCCAGCAGCTTGGACAGGGGCCGAGGAAATGAGCAGTTCTTC
D gene: NA; V gene: TRBV6-5; J gene: TRBJ1-5; clone size: NA; CDR3 protein: CASKADLSNQPQHF; CDR3 DNA: TGTGCCAGCAAAGCGGACCTTAGCAATCAGCCCCAGCATTTT
D gene: NA; V gene: TRBV29-1; J gene: TRBJ1-5; clone size: NA; CDR3 protein: CSALSGWGNQPQHF; CDR3 DNA: TGCAGCGCCCTGAGCGGATGGGGAAATCAGCCCCAGCATTTT
D gene: NA; V gene: TRBV27; J gene: TRBJ2-3; clone size: NA; CDR3 protein: CASSSPPRPLTDTQYF; CDR3 DNA: TGTGCCAGCAGTTCCCCCCCTCGGCCACTAACAGATACGCAGTATTTT
D gene: TRBD2; V gene: TRBV5-4; J gene: TRBJ2-5; clone size: NA; CDR3 protein: CASSTGLAVETQYF; CDR3 DNA: TGTGCCAGCAGCACGGGACTAGCAGTAGAGACCCAGTACTTC
D gene: NA; V gene: TRBV28; J gene: TRBJ1-4; clone size: NA; CDR3 protein: CASKAGPEKLFF; CDR3 DNA: TGTGCCAGCAAGGCAGGGCCAGAAAAACTGTTTTTT
D gene: NA; V gene: TRBV19; J gene: TRBJ2-5; clone size: NA; CDR3 protein: CASSMRGETQYF; CDR3 DNA: TGTGCCAGTAGTATGAGGGGAGAGACCCAGTACTTC
D gene: NA; V gene: TRBV29-1; J gene: TRBJ1-2; clone size: NA; CDR3 protein: CSVEDLPGDYGYTF; CDR3 DNA: TGCAGCGTTGAAGATCTACCAGGGGACTATGGCTACACCTTC
D gene: TRBD1; V gene: TRBV28; J gene: TRBJ2-7; clone size: once; CDR3 protein: CASSRTGIMVHEQYF; CDR3 DNA: TGTGCCAGCAGCCGGACAGGGATAATGGTCCACGAGCAGTACTTC
D gene: NA; V gene: TRBV6-5; J gene: TRBJ2-7; clone size: NA; CDR3 protein: CASSYSSYEQYF; CDR3 DNA: TGTGCCAGCAGTTACTCGTCCTACGAGCAGTACTTC
D gene: TRBD1; V gene: TRBV10-2; J gene: TRBJ2-7; clone size: NA; CDR3 protein: CASSGVRGGPYEQYF; CDR3 DNA: TGCGCCAGCAGTGGGGTTCGAGGGGGCCCCTACGAGCAGTACTTC
D gene: TRBD2; V gene: TRBV28; J gene: TRBJ2-1; clone size: NA; CDR3 protein: CASSPAGLAGGNEQFF; CDR3 DNA: TGTGCCAGCAGTCCCGCGGGACTAGCGGGAGGCAATGAGCAGTTCTTC
D gene: NA; V gene: TRBV7-9; J gene: TRBJ1-5; clone size: NA; CDR3 protein: CASSRTSDQPQHF; CDR3 DNA: TGTGCCAGCAGTCGGACATCCGATCAGCCCCAGCATTTT
D gene: TRBD1; V gene: TRBV7-2; J gene: TRBJ2-7; clone size: NA; CDR3 protein: CASAIEDRGLEQYF; CDR3 DNA: TGTGCCAGCGCCATCGAGGACAGGGGGCTCGAGCAGTACTTC
D gene: TRBD1; V gene: TRBV9; J gene: TRBJ1-5; clone size: NA; CDR3 protein: CASSHTGGRNQPQHF; CDR3 DNA: TGTGCCAGCAGCCACACAGGGGGCCGCAATCAGCCCCAGCATTTT
D gene: TRBD2; V gene: TRBV5-1; J gene: TRBJ2-2; clone size: NA; CDR3 protein: CASSPRGSNTGELFF; CDR3 DNA: TGCGCCAGCAGCCCGCGGGGGTCCAACACCGGGGAGCTGTTTTTT
D gene: NA; V gene: TRBV27; J gene: TRBJ2-6; clone size: NA; CDR3 protein: CASSLWRGSGANVLTF; CDR3 DNA: TGTGCCAGCAGTTTGTGGAGGGGGTCCGGGGCCAACGTCCTGACTTTC
D gene: TRBD1; V gene: TRBV6-5; J gene: TRBJ1-3; clone size: NA; CDR3 protein: CASSNRQGTGNTIYF; CDR3 DNA: TGTGCCAGCAGTAACCGACAGGGGACGGGAAACACCATATATTTT
D gene: NA; V gene: TRBV27; J gene: TRBJ1-6; clone size: NA; CDR3 protein: CASSFGRAASPLHF; CDR3 DNA: TGTGCCAGCAGTTTTGGCAGGGCTGCTTCACCCCTCCACTTT
D gene: NA; V gene: TRBV6-5; J gene: TRBJ2-7; clone size: NA; CDR3 protein: CASSYRNNEQYF; CDR3 DNA: TGTGCCAGCAGTTACCGGAATAACGAGCAGTACTTC
D gene: TRBD2; V gene: TRBV5-4; J gene: TRBJ2-1; clone size: NA; CDR3 protein: CASSSGGRATNEQFF; CDR3 DNA: TGTGCCAGCAGCTCAGGCGGGAGGGCCACGAATGAGCAGTTCTTC
D gene: NA; V gene: TRBV19; J gene: TRBJ2-3; clone size: NA; CDR3 protein: CASSIDFGPTDTQYF; CDR3 DNA: TGTGCCAGTAGTATAGATTTCGGGCCGACGGATACGCAGTATTTT
D gene: NA; V gene: TRBV9; J gene: TRBJ2-3; clone size: NA; CDR3 protein: CASSGKGGAPDTQYF; CDR3 DNA: TGTGCCAGCAGCGGAAAGGGGGGAGCCCCGGATACGCAGTATTTT
D gene: TRBD1; V gene: TRBV9; J gene: TRBJ2-7; clone size: NA; CDR3 protein: CASSPGQGRGEQYF; CDR3 DNA: TGTGCCAGCAGCCCCGGACAGGGGCGCGGGGAGCAGTACTTC